This is a list of T cell receptor beta chains from one sample in a study of cytomegalovirus exposure and HLA in healthy donors. Assay used: immunoSEQ multiplex PCR; TCRdb lists only in-frame clones, some missing. The sample lists about 150,000 clones, under 85% occurring once. The source material was PBMCs. The receptor source for this set is a man aged 18-30 years in good health and CMV-seronegative. Each CDR3 is given with its conserved first and last residue. Each record gives: clone size, D gene, J gene, V gene, CDR3 DNA, CDR3 protein. D genes are given only for firm matches. Clone size is not always given. Where it is, it says once, few, many or a class for expanded clones.

>-|TRBD1|TRBJ2-1|TRBV7-9
TGTGCCAGCAGCACCAGGGACAGGTCTCCTGTTGAGCAGTTCTTC
CASSTRDRSPVEQFF
>-|TRBD1|TRBJ1-2|TRBV29-1
TGCAGCGTTGATAGTGACAGGGCCGGGGGTGGCTACACCTTC
CSVDSDRAGGGYTF
>few|-|TRBJ2-1|TRBV7-9
TGTGCCAGCAGCCCGCAGGGTAAGAGCTCCTACAATGAGCAGTTCTTC
CASSPQGKSSYNEQFF
>-|-|TRBJ1-1|TRBV5-1
TGCGCCAGCAGCTTGGCCGCGGGGCCGAACACTGAAGCTTTCTTT
CASSLAAGPNTEAFF
>-|-|TRBJ2-3|TRBV5-1
TGCGCCAGCAGCTCCCTTAGCGGCCAGCGCACAGATACGCAGTATTTT
CASSSLSGQRTDTQYF
>-|TRBD1|TRBJ2-7|TRBV5-1
TGCGCCAGCAGCTTCTTCCTGGGACAGGGCTACGAGCAGTACTTC
CASSFFLGQGYEQYF
>-|-|TRBJ2-1|TRBV7-9
TGTGCCAGCAGCGGGCGGACAGCTAGCAATGAGCAGTTCTTC
CASSGRTASNEQFF
>-|TRBD1|TRBJ1-3|TRBV7-6
TGTGCCAGCAGCTTAGCTAGACAGGGAGCAATCTCTGGAAACACCATATATTTT
CASSLARQGAISGNTIYF
>-|TRBD1|TRBJ1-2|TRBV7-2
TGTGCCAGCAGCCAACAGGGGAGTGCCTATGGCTACACCTTC
CASSQQGSAYGYTF
>-|TRBD2|TRBJ2-3|TRBV7-6
TGTGCCAGCAGCTTAGGAGGGACTAGCGGGGTGTATACGCAGTATTTT
CASSLGGTSGVYTQYF
>-|-|TRBJ1-5|TRBV2
TGTGCCAGCAGTGAGGGAGGGGGCAATCAGCCCCAGCATTTT
CASSEGGGNQPQHF
>-|-|TRBJ2-3|TRBV19
TGTGCCAGTAAAAAACAGGGAGTTCCCAATCAGCCCCAGTATTTT
CASKKQGVPNQPQYF
>-|-|TRBJ2-5|TRBV21-1
TGTGCCAGCTTCAAGTTCGGGGGACAAGAGACCCAGTACTTC
CASFKFGGQETQYF
>-|TRBD2|TRBJ2-5|TRBV6-5
TGTGCCAGCAGTTACCAGGGGACTAGCGCAGAGACCCAGTACTTC
CASSYQGTSAETQYF
>-|-|TRBJ2-1|TRBV10-3
TGTGCCATCAGTGAGTCGATGGGGGCAGGGGAGCAGTTCTTC
CAISESMGAGEQFF
>-|-|TRBJ2-7|TRBV7-9
TGTGCCAGCAGCTTTCCCGGGGAGTACGAGCAGTACTTC
CASSFPGEYEQYF
>-|-|TRBJ2-7|TRBV5-1
TGCGCCAGCAGCACCAGGGGGGTAGTATACGAGCAGTACTTC
CASSTRGVVYEQYF
>-|-|TRBJ1-1|TRBV6-6
TGTGCCAGCAGTACTAAACAGGAGAACACTGAAGCTTTCTTT
CASSTKQENTEAFF
>-|-|TRBJ1-6|TRBV5-1
TGCGCCAGCAGCTTGGAAATCTTGGAGGATTCACCCCTCCACTTT
CASSLEILEDSPLHF
>-|TRBD1|TRBJ2-1|TRBV11-1
TGTGCCAGCAGCTTTAGAGGGGGCGGAAGGGATGAGCAGTTCTTC
CASSFRGGGRDEQFF
>-|-|TRBJ2-5|TRBV27
TGTGCCAGCAGCCTCGGTCTCCAAGAGACCCAGTACTTC
CASSLGLQETQYF
>-|-|TRBJ2-3|TRBV19
TGTGCCAGTAGTATTCGGAGGGGGCCCGATACGCAGTATTTT
CASSIRRGPDTQYF
>-|-|TRBJ1-5|TRBV5-1
TGCGCCAGCAGCTTGACAGGCAATCAGCCCCAGCATTTT
CASSLTGNQPQHF
>few|TRBD1|TRBJ1-1|TRBV5-1
TGCGCCAGCAGTCTTTCAGGGGGCTACACTGAAGCTTTCTTT
CASSLSGGYTEAFF
>-|-|TRBJ1-6|TRBV5-3
TGTGCCAGAAGCCGTCCTCAGCGAAATTCACCCCTCCACTTT
CARSRPQRNSPLHF
>-|-|TRBJ2-1|TRBV15
TGTGCCACCAGCAGAGTTGGAGGCAACACGGAGAAGGAATCCTACAATGAGCAGTTCTTC
CATSRVGGNTEKESYNEQFF
>once|TRBD1|TRBJ1-1|TRBV12-5
TGTGCTAGTGGATCCGGGACAGTGAACACTGAAGCTTTCTTT
CASGSGTVNTEAFF
>-|-|TRBJ1-2|TRBV9
TGTGCCAGCAGCGTAGAACAAGACGTTTGGAGTGGCTACACCTTC
CASSVEQDVWSGYTF
>-|TRBD1|TRBJ2-1|TRBV27
TGTGCCAGCAGTTTCCCAGCCCCGGGACAGGGTGGATTCAATGAGCAGTTCTTC
CASSFPAPGQGGFNEQFF
>-|-|TRBJ2-6|TRBV5-6
TGTGCCAGCAGCTTCTCCGGGTTCATAACTGGGGCCAACGTCCTGACTTTC
CASSFSGFITGANVLTF
>-|TRBD2|TRBJ2-7|TRBV2
TGTGCCAGCAGCCCCGGACTAGTGAGAGAGCAGTACTTC
CASSPGLVREQYF
>-|TRBD1|TRBJ1-5|TRBV19
TGTGCCAGTAGCCAAGACAGGGATCAGCCCCAGCATTTT
CASSQDRDQPQHF
>-|-|TRBJ2-1|TRBV7-8
TGTGCCAGCAGCTTCCTCGACAGGTACAATGAGCAGTTCTTC
CASSFLDRYNEQFF
>-|TRBD2|TRBJ2-7|TRBV7-2
TGTGCCAGCAGCTTAGTGCGGGAGGGGGGGGAGCAGTACTTC
CASSLVREGGEQYF
>-|-|TRBJ2-7|TRBV10-3
TGTGCCATCAGTGAGGGGCAGGAGGGCGAGCAGTACTTC
CAISEGQEGEQYF
>-|-|TRBJ2-7|TRBV25-1
TGTGCCAGCAGTGACAGGGATCGGAGCGAGCAGTACTTC
CASSDRDRSEQYF
>few|-|TRBJ2-7|TRBV4-1
TGCGCCAGCAGCTTAAGGACTACCTACGAGCAGTACTTC
CASSLRTTYEQYF
>-|TRBD1|TRBJ2-3|TRBV5-4
TGTGCCAGCAGCAGGGGAGGGACAGGGGGCTCGGGCACAGATACGCAGTATTTT
CASSRGGTGGSGTDTQYF
>few|-|TRBJ1-3|TRBV29-1
TGCAGCGTTCGGTTGGGGCCCCCCTCTGGAAACACCATATATTTT
CSVRLGPPSGNTIYF
>-|-|TRBJ2-2|TRBV11-1
TGTGCCAGCAGCTTACAGGCCGGGGAGCTGTTTTTT
CASSLQAGELFF
>-|TRBD1|TRBJ2-7|TRBV2
TGTGCCAGCAGTCTTGACAGGGGATCCTACGAGCAGTACTTC
CASSLDRGSYEQYF
>-|TRBD2|TRBJ2-7|TRBV6-5
TGTGCCAGCAGTTATTTAGCGGGGTCCTACGAGCAGTACTTC
CASSYLAGSYEQYF
>-|TRBD2|TRBJ2-1|TRBV5-1
TGCGCCAGCAGCTTGGAAAGCGGGAGGGCCCTCGGGGGTGAGCAGTTCTTC
CASSLESGRALGGEQFF
>-|-|TRBJ2-4|TRBV10-3
TGTGCCATCAGTGGGGAGGACCCGAAATACAAAAACATTCAGTACTTC
CAISGEDPKYKNIQYF
>-|-|TRBJ2-2|TRBV5-6
TGTGCCAGCACCCCGAGCTTTTTATCGAACACCGGGGAGCTGTTTTTT
CASTPSFLSNTGELFF
>-|-|TRBJ2-2|TRBV5-1
TGCGCCAGCGGGGAGCTCGGTAGTTACCGGGGGGAGCTGTTTTTT
CASGELGSYRGELFF
>-|TRBD1|TRBJ2-3|TRBV29-1
TGCAGCGTTGGAACAGGGGCAGATACGCAGTATTTT
CSVGTGADTQYF
>-|-|TRBJ1-2|TRBV19
TGTGCCGGATGGACAGCTAGCTATGGCTACACCTTC
CAGWTASYGYTF
>-|-|TRBJ2-7|TRBV5-4
TGTGCCAGCAGCTTGACCGGGAGCAGCTCCTACGAGCAGTACTTC
CASSLTGSSSYEQYF
>-|TRBD1|TRBJ2-3|TRBV28
TGTGCCAGCAGCCCAGGACAGGCTATGGGTACGCAGTATTTT
CASSPGQAMGTQYF
>-|-|TRBJ1-3|TRBV6-1
TGTGCCAGCAGTGTGGCTGAGGGTAACACCATATATTTT
CASSVAEGNTIYF
>-|TRBD2|TRBJ2-1|TRBV14
TGTGCCAGCAGCCAAGTTCGGGAGGTAGACAATGAGCAGTTCTTC
CASSQVREVDNEQFF
>once|-|TRBJ1-2|TRBV7-9
TGTGCCAGCAGCTTAGCAACGGTCGGCTATGGCTACACCTTC
CASSLATVGYGYTF
>-|TRBD1|TRBJ2-2|TRBV7-9
TGTGCCAGCAGCCCAAGACAGGGATCGAACACCGGGGAGCTGTTTTTT
CASSPRQGSNTGELFF
>-|TRBD1|TRBJ2-7|TRBV30
TGTGCCTGGAGTGTATGGACAGGGGGCTACGAGCAGTACTTC
CAWSVWTGGYEQYF
>-|-|TRBJ1-1|TRBV7-8
TGTGCCAGCAGCTTATCGGGGTACACTGAAGCTTTCTTT
CASSLSGYTEAFF
>-|-|TRBJ2-5|TRBV6-5
TGTGCCAGCAGTTACTCGAGAGGCCCCCAAGAGACCCAGTACTTC
CASSYSRGPQETQYF
>-|TRBD2|TRBJ2-1|TRBV4-3
TGCGCCAGCAGCCATGGAGCGGGGAATCTCAATGAGCAGTTCTTC
CASSHGAGNLNEQFF
>-|-|TRBJ1-6|TRBV7-9
TGTGCCAGCAGCCAAGACAGGAGTAATTCACCCCTCCACTTT
CASSQDRSNSPLHF